Presented here are 4 T cell receptor beta chains from one specimen sequenced in a study of control samples from healthy donors and cancer patients. Profiling relied on immunoSEQ multiplex PCR, and the TCRdb table lists in-frame clones only, not all of them. The table includes around 70,000 clones, around 90% detected once. Material for sequencing was PBMCs. The receptors stem from a woman aged 45-65 years with colorectal cancer.

The chain carries TRBV5-1 and TRBJ2-1; D may correspond to TRBD1 or TRBD2 (5 bases each). CDR3 size: 17 residues. V gave up 0 bases and J gave up 2 bases, with 15 bases separating them. In germline, CDR1 is SGHRS, CDR2 YFSETQ. CDR3 nucleotides: TGCGCCAGCAGCTTGGATCCGACGGGGCTGGCCTACAATGAGCAGTTCTTC. Protein: CASSLDPTGLAYNEQFF.

The genes are TRBV7-3 and TRBJ2-1; 7 positions agree with TRBD2. J was trimmed by 9 bases and V by 3 bases; bases with no gene match: 8. Per germline, CDR1 SGHTA and CDR2 FQGTGA. The CDR3 is 14 amino acids. The CDR3 DNA reads TGTGCCAGCAGCTTGGGTCTAGCGGTTGGTGAGCAGTTCTTC. It codes for CASSLGLAVGEQFF.

This chain connects TRBV10-3 to TRBJ1-6, with 7 nucleotides matching TRBD1. The CDR3 length is 14 residues. Germline values: CDR1 ENHRY, CDR2 SYGVKD. V trimming: 5 bases; J trimming: 8 bases; junction bases outside the gene matches: 6. CDR3 residues: CAISMAGGDSPLHF. The CDR3, as DNA: TGTGCCATCAGTATGGCAGGGGGGGATTCACCCCTCCACTTT.

V gene TRBV4-3 combines with J gene TRBJ1-5; D unclear. CDR1 and CDR2 (germline): LGHNA, YSLEER. Trimming cost V 1 base and J 0 bases, with 7 bases left between them. The CDR3 is 15 amino acids. For the CDR3, the DNA is TGCGCCAGCAGCCAAGTGTTCGATAGCAATCAGCCCCAGCATTTT. This codes for CASSQVFDSNQPQHF.